This TCR beta chain was recorded in a study of metastatic and nonmetastatic thyroid tumors. TCRdb re-called clones from the PCR reads using MiXCR. The sample lists 43,000 or so clones; less than 5% were seen once. No patient had received any treatment before thyroid surgery. Material for sequencing was blood. The sequence was obtained from a female donor with papillary thyroid cancer or a benign thyroid nodule (not recorded which). Some clones in this sample may be carry-over from other donors' samples.

In DNA form, the CDR3 reads TGTGCCAGCAGTGACAGATTCTCTGGGGCCAACGTCCTGACTTTC. This sequence encodes CASSDRFSGANVLTF. The J gene is TRBJ2-6, the V gene TRBV6-2 or TRBV6-3; D may be TRBD1 (5 bases). V was trimmed by 5 bases and J by 0 bases, leaving 8 bases between them. Germline V gene data show CDR1 as MNHEY and CDR2 as SVGEGT. The CDR3 covers 15 residues.